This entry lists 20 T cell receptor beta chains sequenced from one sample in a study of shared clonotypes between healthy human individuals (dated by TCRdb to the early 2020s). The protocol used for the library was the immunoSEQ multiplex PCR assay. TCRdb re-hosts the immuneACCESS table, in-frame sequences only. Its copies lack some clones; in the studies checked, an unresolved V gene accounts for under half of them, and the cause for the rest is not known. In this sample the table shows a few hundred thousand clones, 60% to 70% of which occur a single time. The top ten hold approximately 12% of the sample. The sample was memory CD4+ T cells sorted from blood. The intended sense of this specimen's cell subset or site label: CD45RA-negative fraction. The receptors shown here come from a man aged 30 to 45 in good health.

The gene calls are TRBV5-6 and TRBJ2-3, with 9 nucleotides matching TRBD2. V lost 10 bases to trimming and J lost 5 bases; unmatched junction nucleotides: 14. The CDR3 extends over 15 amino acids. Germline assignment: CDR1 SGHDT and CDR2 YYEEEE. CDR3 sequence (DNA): TGTGCCGGGAAAGCGGGAGGCCCCACTCTAGATACGCAGTATTTT. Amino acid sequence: CAGKAGGPTLDTQYF.

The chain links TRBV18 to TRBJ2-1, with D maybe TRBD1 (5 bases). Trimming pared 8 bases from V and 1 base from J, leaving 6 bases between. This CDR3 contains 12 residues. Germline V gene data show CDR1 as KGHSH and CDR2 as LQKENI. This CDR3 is CASRGSYNEQFF. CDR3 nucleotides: TGTGCCAGCAGGGGTTCCTACAATGAGCAGTTCTTC.

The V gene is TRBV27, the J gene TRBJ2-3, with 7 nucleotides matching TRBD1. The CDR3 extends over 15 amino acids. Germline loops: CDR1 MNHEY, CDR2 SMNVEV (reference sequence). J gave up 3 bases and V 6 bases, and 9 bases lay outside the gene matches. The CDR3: CASRLDRARTDTQYF. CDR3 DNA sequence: TGTGCCAGCAGACTCGACAGGGCCAGGACAGATACGCAGTATTTT.

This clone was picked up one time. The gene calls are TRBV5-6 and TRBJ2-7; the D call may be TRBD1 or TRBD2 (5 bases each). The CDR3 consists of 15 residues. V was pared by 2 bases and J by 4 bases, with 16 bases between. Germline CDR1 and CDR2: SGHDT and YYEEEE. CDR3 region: CASSFGAKGSYEQYF. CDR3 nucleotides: TGTGCCAGCAGCTTTGGGGCTAAGGGGAGTTACGAGCAGTACTTC. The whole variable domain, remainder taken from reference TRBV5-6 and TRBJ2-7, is DAGVTQSPTHLIKTRGQQVTLRCSPKSGHDTVSWYQQALGQGPQFIFQYYEEEERQRGNFPDRFSGHQFPNYSSELNVNALLLGDSALYLCASSFGAKGSYEQYFGPGTRLTVT.

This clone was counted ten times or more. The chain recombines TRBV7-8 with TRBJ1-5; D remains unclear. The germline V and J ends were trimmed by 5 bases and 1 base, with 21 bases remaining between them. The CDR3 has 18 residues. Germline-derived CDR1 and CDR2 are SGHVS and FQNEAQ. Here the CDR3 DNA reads TGTGCCAGCAGCCCGACCACCATCGGGGTGGGCAGCAATCAGCCCCAGCATTTT. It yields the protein CASSPTTIGVGSNQPQHF. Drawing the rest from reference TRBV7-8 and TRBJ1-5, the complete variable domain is GAGVSQSPRYKVAKRGQDVALRCDPISGHVSLFWYQQALGQGPEFLTYFQNEAQLDKSGLPSDRFFAERPEGSVSTLKIQRTQQEDSAVYLCASSPTTIGVGSNQPQHFGDGTRLSIL.

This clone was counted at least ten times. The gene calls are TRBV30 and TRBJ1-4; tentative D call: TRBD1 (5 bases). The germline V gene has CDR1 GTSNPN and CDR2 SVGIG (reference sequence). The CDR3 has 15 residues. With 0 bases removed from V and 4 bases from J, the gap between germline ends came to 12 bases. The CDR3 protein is CAWSVQAVLNEKLFF. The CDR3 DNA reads TGTGCCTGGAGTGTACAGGCAGTACTTAATGAAAAACTGTTTTTT.

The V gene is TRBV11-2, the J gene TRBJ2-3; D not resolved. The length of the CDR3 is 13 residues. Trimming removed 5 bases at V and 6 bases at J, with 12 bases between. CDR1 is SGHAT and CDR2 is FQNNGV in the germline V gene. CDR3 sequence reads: CASSLSDSDTQYF. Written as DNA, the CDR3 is TGTGCCAGCAGCCTGTCCGACTCGGATACGCAGTATTTT.

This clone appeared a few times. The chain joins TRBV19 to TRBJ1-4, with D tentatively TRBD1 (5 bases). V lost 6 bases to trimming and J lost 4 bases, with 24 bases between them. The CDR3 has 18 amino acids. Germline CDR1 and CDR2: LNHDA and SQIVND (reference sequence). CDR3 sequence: CASRSWFEGPEDNEKLFF. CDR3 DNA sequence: TGTGCCAGTAGATCGTGGTTTGAGGGACCCGAGGATAATGAAAAACTGTTTTTT.

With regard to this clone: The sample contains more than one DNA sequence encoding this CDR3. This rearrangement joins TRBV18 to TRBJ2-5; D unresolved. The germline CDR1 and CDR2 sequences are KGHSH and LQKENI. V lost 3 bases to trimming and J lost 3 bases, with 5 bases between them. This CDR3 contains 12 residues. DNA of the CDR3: TGTGCCAGCTCACCTGGTGAAGAGACCCAGTACTTC. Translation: CASSPGEETQYF.

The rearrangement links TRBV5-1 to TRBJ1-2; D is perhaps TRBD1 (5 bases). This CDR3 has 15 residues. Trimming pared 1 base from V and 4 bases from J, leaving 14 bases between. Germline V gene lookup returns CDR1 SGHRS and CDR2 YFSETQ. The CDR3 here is CASSLSSGAGYGYTF. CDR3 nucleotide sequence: TGCGCCAGCAGCTTGAGTTCTGGGGCCGGCTATGGCTACACCTTC.

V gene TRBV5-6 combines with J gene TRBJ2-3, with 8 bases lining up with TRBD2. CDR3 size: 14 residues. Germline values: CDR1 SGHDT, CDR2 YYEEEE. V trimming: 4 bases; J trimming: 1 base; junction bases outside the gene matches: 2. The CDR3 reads CASSETSGTDTQYF. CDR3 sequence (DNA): TGTGCCAGCAGCGAGACTAGCGGCACAGATACGCAGTATTTT.

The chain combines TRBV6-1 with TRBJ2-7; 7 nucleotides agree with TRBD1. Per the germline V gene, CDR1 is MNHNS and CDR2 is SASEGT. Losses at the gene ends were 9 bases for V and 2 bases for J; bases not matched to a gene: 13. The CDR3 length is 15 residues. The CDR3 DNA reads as TGTGCCAGTTACCTGCCCGGGACAGATACCTACGAGCAGTACTTC. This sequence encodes CASYLPGTDTYEQYF.

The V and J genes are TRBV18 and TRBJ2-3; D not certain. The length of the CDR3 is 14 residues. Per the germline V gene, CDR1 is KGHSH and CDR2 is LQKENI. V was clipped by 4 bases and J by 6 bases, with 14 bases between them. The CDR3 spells CASSQALSGDTQYF. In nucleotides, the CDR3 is TGTGCCAGCTCACAAGCCTTAAGTGGCGATACGCAGTATTTT.

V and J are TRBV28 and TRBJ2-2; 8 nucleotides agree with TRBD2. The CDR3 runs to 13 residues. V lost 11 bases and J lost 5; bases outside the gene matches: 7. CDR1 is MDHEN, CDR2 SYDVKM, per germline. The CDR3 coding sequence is TGTGCCGAGCGGGAGCGTGAAACCGGGGAGCTGTTTTTT. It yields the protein CAERERETGELFF.

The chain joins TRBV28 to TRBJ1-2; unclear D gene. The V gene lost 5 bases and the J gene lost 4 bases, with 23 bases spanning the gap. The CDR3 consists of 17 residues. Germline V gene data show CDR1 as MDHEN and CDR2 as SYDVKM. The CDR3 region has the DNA TGTGCCAGCAGTCCCCTATTGTGGCAGCTAAATTCCTATGGCTACACCTTC. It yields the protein CASSPLLWQLNSYGYTF.

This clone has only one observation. The CDR3: CASPPSKGRGPYTEAFF. CDR3 coding DNA: TGTGCCAGTCCACCATCAAAGGGCAGGGGGCCATACACTGAAGCTTTCTTT. V is TRBV28 and J is TRBJ1-1; 8 bases agree with TRBD1. CDR3 length equals 17 residues. Germline CDR1 is MDHEN and CDR2 is SYDVKM. V was clipped by 9 bases and J by 3 bases; unmatched bases: 18.

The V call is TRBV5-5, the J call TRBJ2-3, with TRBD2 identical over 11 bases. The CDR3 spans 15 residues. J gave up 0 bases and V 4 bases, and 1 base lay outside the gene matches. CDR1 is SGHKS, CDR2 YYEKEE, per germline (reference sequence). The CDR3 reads CASSGLAGSTDTQYF. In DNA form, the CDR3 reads TGTGCCAGCAGCGGACTAGCGGGCAGCACAGATACGCAGTATTTT.

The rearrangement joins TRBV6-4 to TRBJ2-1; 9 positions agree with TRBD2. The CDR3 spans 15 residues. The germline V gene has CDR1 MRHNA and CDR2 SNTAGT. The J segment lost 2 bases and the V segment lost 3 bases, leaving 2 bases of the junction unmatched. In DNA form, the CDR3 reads TGTGCCAGCAGTGAGGTAGCGGGAGCCTACAATGAGCAGTTCTTC. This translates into CASSEVAGAYNEQFF.

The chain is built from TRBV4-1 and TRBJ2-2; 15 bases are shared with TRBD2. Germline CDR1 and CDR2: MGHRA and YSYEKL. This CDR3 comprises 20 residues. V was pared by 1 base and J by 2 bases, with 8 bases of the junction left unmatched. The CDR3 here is CASSQGTSGRALTNTGELFF. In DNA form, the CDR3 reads TGCGCCAGCAGCCAAGGGACTAGCGGGAGGGCCCTCACTAACACCGGGGAGCTGTTTTTT.

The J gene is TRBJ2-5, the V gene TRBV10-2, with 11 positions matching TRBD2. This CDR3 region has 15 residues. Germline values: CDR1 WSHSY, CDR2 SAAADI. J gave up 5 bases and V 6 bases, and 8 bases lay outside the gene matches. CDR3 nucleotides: TGCGCCAGCAGACTTAGCGGGAGGGCCCGGGAGACCCAGTACTTC. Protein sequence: CASRLSGRARETQYF.